Shown below are 5 T cell receptor beta chains from a single sample sequenced in a study of identical twins. Each CDR3 protein is one row after TCRdb ran MiXCR on the 5' RACE reads. Of 640,000 or so distinct CDR3 sequences in the sample, 5.5% to 7.5% were seen once. The sequenced material came from naive T cells sorted from blood. These receptors were collected from a man aged 18 to 30 in good health.

This clonotype was found many times. The V call is TRBV20-1, the J call TRBJ1-4; TRBD1 is a possible D gene (6 bases). Germline assignment: CDR1 DFQATT and CDR2 SNEGSKA (reference sequence). The ends were cut back, 6 bases at V and 2 bases at J, with 10 bases in the middle. CDR3 length equals 13 residues. For the CDR3, the DNA is TGCAGTGCCGCAACAGGGACTAATGAAAAACTGTTTTTT. As protein: CSAATGTNEKLFF.

At least ten counts were recorded for this clonotype. This chain connects TRBV25-1 to TRBJ1-4, with D possibly matching TRBD1 (5 bases). Deletions cut 1 base from V and 3 bases from J, with 9 bases between. Germline V CDR1 and CDR2: MGHDK, SYGVNS. The CDR3 spans 15 residues. For the CDR3, the DNA is TGTGCCAGCAGTGAATCAGGGACCTCTAATGAAAAACTGTTTTTT. Translation gives CASSESGTSNEKLFF.

This clonotype was counted ten times or more. This sequence joins TRBV20-1 and TRBJ2-7; 9 bases map to TRBD2. CDR1 and CDR2 from the germline V gene are DFQATT and SNEGSKA (reference sequence). The CDR3 loop spans 14 amino acids. V lost 5 bases to trimming and J lost 0 bases; unmatched junction nucleotides: 5. The CDR3 here is CSASGLASSYEQYF. CDR3 nucleotide sequence: TGCAGTGCTTCGGGACTAGCCAGCTCCTACGAGCAGTACTTC.

This clonotype was seen many times. The chain employs TRBV28 and TRBJ2-2; 7 nucleotides align to TRBD2. Trimming removed 0 bases from V and 3 bases from J; junction bases left unmatched: 16. CDR3 length: 20 amino acids. From germline, CDR1 is MDHEN and CDR2 SYDVKM. CDR3 residues: CASSLWAGRAKVRDTGELFF. CDR3 DNA: TGTGCCAGCAGTTTATGGGCAGGGAGGGCGAAGGTCCGAGACACCGGGGAGCTGTTTTTT.

There are many counts of this clonotype. CDR3 DNA: TGCAGTGCTTGGACAGGGCAAACTGAAGCTTTCTTT. This sequence encodes CSAWTGQTEAFF. The rearrangement links TRBV20-1 to TRBJ1-1, with 8 nucleotides matching TRBD1. Germline CDR1 and CDR2: DFQATT and SNEGSKA (reference sequence). The CDR3 is made up of 12 amino acids. V was clipped by 5 bases and J by 5 bases; unmatched bases: 4.